The 29 T cell receptor beta chains listed next were all sequenced from one sample in a study of CD8+ T cells in alopecia areata. Following extraction, RNA underwent reverse transcription to cDNA, which served as the sequencing template. Data came from immunoSEQ multiplex PCR; TCRdb stores just in-frame clones and leaves some out. The top ten hold approximately 1.8% of the sample, which has under 350,000 clones, roughly 64% seen once. The treatment here: oral pan-JAK inhibitor, 5-10 mg twice daily. The sequenced sample was CD4+ T cells sorted from blood, obtained at week 24, from a patient treated with tofacitinib. Receptors originate from a human donor with alopecia areata.

This chain joins TRBV4-1 and TRBJ2-7; 7 nucleotides align to TRBD2. V shed 6 bases and J 1 base; nucleotides not matched to a gene: 18. The CDR3 extends over 18 amino acids. Germline loops: CDR1 MGHRA, CDR2 YSYEKL. DNA of the CDR3: TGCGCCAGCAGTCCAAGTCGGGGGGTTAGAACGGGGTCCTACGAGCAGTACTTC. It specifies CASSPSRGVRTGSYEQYF.

The chain combines TRBV15 with TRBJ2-5, with 8 bases lining up with TRBD2. This CDR3 comprises 14 residues. The V gene's germline CDR1 is LNHNV and CDR2 YYDKDF (reference sequence). V shed 8 bases and J 2 bases; nucleotides not matched to a gene: 7. Here the CDR3 reads CATLPRGGQETQYF. The DNA of the CDR3 is TGTGCCACCCTCCCCCGGGGGGGTCAAGAGACCCAGTACTTC.

In regard to this clone: The same CDR3 can be traced to other DNA sequences in this sample. The chain couples TRBV28 to TRBJ1-2; D possibly corresponds to TRBD1 (5 bases). Germline-derived CDR1 and CDR2 are MDHEN and SYDVKM. The CDR3 runs 12 residues. V was pared by 2 bases and J by 4 bases, with 5 bases between. CDR3 DNA: TGTGCCAGCAGTTTAGGGACCTATGGCTACACCTTC. Translated: CASSLGTYGYTF.

There are a few counts of this clone. In the same sample, other DNA sequences code for this CDR3. CDR3 amino acids: CSVGQGDYGYTF. DNA of the CDR3: TGCAGCGTCGGGCAGGGCGACTATGGCTACACCTTC. The chain carries TRBV29-1 and TRBJ1-2, with a possible D match to TRBD1 (5 bases). V was cut by 6 bases and J by 3 bases, with 11 bases left in between. This CDR3 spans 12 amino acids. Per germline, CDR1 SQVTM and CDR2 ANQGSEA.

The chain uses TRBV5-6 and TRBJ2-7; no clear D gene. The germline V gene encodes CDR1 SGHDT and CDR2 YYEEEE. The length of the CDR3 is 15 residues. V was clipped by 6 bases and J by 0 bases, with 16 bases between them. The CDR3: CASTQFDWYSYEQYF. In DNA form, the CDR3 reads TGTGCCAGCACCCAATTCGATTGGTACTCCTACGAGCAGTACTTC.

This clone was recorded a few times. This rearrangement joins TRBV19 to TRBJ1-1, with no clear D. CDR1 LNHDA and CDR2 SQIVND come from the germline V gene (reference sequence). CDR3 size: 15 residues. V lost 2 bases and J 0 bases, leaving 10 bases between the germline ends. CDR3 DNA: TGTGCCAGTAGTATACGACCAGACCTGAACACTGAAGCTTTCTTT. Protein sequence: CASSIRPDLNTEAFF.

The chain uses TRBV28 and TRBJ2-3, with 8 bases matching TRBD2. J gave up 10 bases and V 4 bases, and 10 bases lay outside the gene matches. Germline V gene sequence: CDR1 MDHEN, CDR2 SYDVKM. There are 14 residues in the CDR3. CDR3 residues: CASSSPGLVVPQYF. The CDR3 DNA sequence: TGTGCCAGCAGTTCCCCGGGACTAGTAGTCCCGCAGTATTTT.

The chain carries TRBV30 and TRBJ1-1; D remains ambiguous. Germline CDR1 and CDR2: GTSNPN and SVGIG (reference sequence). The length of the CDR3 is 14 residues. The V end was cut by 2 bases, the J end by 2 bases, with 12 bases between. CDR3 loop: CAWSRAGPNTEAFF. The CDR3 nucleotides read TGTGCCTGGAGTCGGGCAGGACCAAACACTGAAGCTTTCTTT.

A few counts support this clone. The chain employs TRBV18 and TRBJ2-5; 7 nucleotides match TRBD1. Trimming at V came to 4 bases and at J to 2 bases, leaving 4 bases not matched to a gene. The CDR3 has 14 amino acids. Germline assignment: CDR1 KGHSH and CDR2 LQKENI. CDR3 sequence reads: CASSRGQLQETQYF. The CDR3 nucleotides read TGTGCCAGCTCACGGGGACAGCTACAAGAGACCCAGTACTTC.

The chain is built from TRBV9 and TRBJ2-2; D not certain. V lost 0 bases and J 0 bases, leaving 9 bases between the germline ends. Germline-derived CDR1 and CDR2 are SGDLS and YYNGEE. The length of the CDR3 is 16 residues. The DNA of the CDR3 is TGTGCCAGCAGCGTAGTTACTGACCCGAACACCGGGGAGCTGTTTTTT. Translating it yields CASSVVTDPNTGELFF.

This clone was picked up many times. The chain is built from TRBV19 and TRBJ1-5; 9 positions match TRBD1. The ends lost 3 bases at V and 11 bases at J; junction bases unmatched: 8. Germline V gives CDR1 LNHDA, CDR2 SQIVND (reference sequence). This CDR3 comprises 14 residues. The CDR3 spells CASSMGQGGATQHF. CDR3 coding DNA: TGTGCCAGTAGTATGGGACAGGGCGGAGCAACCCAGCATTTT.

The chain has TRBV27 and TRBJ2-3, with 12 positions matching TRBD2. The CDR3 has 20 amino acids. Germline V gene lookup returns CDR1 MNHEY and CDR2 SMNVEV (reference sequence). J lost 4 bases, V lost 2 bases, and 16 bases had no gene match. CDR3 coding DNA: TGTGCCAGCAGTTTAAGTCCGGTCCTCCTAGCGGGGGGGAAGGCAGATACGCAGTATTTT. Translating gives CASSLSPVLLAGGKADTQYF.

This clone was detected only a few times. Different DNA sequences within this sample yield the same CDR3. The J gene is TRBJ2-5, the V gene TRBV30; unclear D gene. V was pared by 1 base and J by 5 bases, with 5 bases between. Germline CDR1 and CDR2: GTSNPN and SVGIG (reference sequence). This CDR3 is built from 11 residues. CDR3 bases: TGTGCCTGGAGTGCGAGGGAGACCCAGTACTTC. Protein product: CAWSARETQYF.

Only a few counts were recorded for this clone. V gene TRBV2 combines with J gene TRBJ2-2; D remains ambiguous. The CDR3 loop spans 14 amino acids. V lost 9 bases, J lost 6 bases, and 17 bases lay in between. In germline, CDR1 is SNHLY, CDR2 FYNNEI. CDR3 DNA: TGTGCCAGTTCTAGAACCCCCGCGGCCGGGGAGCTGTTTTTT. Translated: CASSRTPAAGELFF.

The chain has TRBV5-1 and TRBJ2-3; TRBD1 matches 7 bases. Germline CDR1 is SGHRS and CDR2 is YFSETQ. The J segment lost 4 bases and the V segment lost 1 base, leaving 0 bases of the junction unmatched. The CDR3 has 13 amino acids. The CDR3 DNA reads TGCGCCAGCAGCTTGCAGGGGGCAGATACGCAGTATTTT. Its protein is CASSLQGADTQYF.

The chain joins TRBV4-1 to TRBJ2-5; TRBD2 aligns across 7 bases. This CDR3 spans 14 amino acids. Germline V CDR1 and CDR2: MGHRA, YSYEKL. Trimming removed 1 base from V and 3 bases from J; junction bases left unmatched: 2. CDR3 region: CASSQGRGEETQYF. CDR3 nucleotides: TGCGCCAGCAGCCAAGGACGGGGGGAAGAGACCCAGTACTTC.

The DNA for the CDR3 is TGTGCCAGCAGCCGGCGGGATACGCAGTATTTT. This translates into CASSRRDTQYF. This rearrangement joins TRBV13 to TRBJ2-3; D gene ambiguous. The CDR3 runs to 11 residues. Germline V gene sequence: CDR1 PRHDT, CDR2 FYEKMQ (reference sequence). V lost 5 bases and J lost 6, with 6 bases in between.

This clone came up a few times. The rearrangement links TRBV7-9 to TRBJ2-6; 9 bases are a match to TRBD1. Germline CDR1 and CDR2: SEHNR and FQNEAQ (reference sequence). The CDR3 sequence is 17 residues long. Trimming at V came to 5 bases and at J to 7 bases, leaving 12 bases not matched to a gene. The CDR3 here is CASSQAPPGQGANVLTF. CDR3 coding DNA: TGTGCCAGCAGCCAGGCACCCCCGGGACAGGGAGCCAACGTCCTGACTTTC.

The chain combines TRBV5-1 with TRBJ1-1; TRBD1 aligns across 12 bases. Trimming cost V 4 bases and J 8 bases; bases outside gene matches: 6. Germline V gene sequence: CDR1 SGHRS, CDR2 YFSETQ. This CDR3 is built from 14 residues. CDR3 DNA sequence: TGCGCCAGCAGCACGGGACAGGGGGCGGGAGAAGCTTTCTTT. It yields the protein CASSTGQGAGEAFF. Based on the CDR3 plus reference TRBV5-1 and TRBJ1-1, the full variable domain is KAGVTQTPRYLIKTRGQQVTLSCSPISGHRSVSWYQQTPGQGLQFLFEYFSETQRNKGNFPGRFSGRQFSNSRSEMNVSTLELGDSALYLCASSTGQGAGEAFFGQGTRLTVV.

This chain uses TRBV4-2 with TRBJ2-7, with D unresolved. The CDR3 extends over 14 amino acids. V lost 1 base, J lost 5 bases, and 12 bases lay in between. Germline CDR1 LGHNA, CDR2 YNFKEQ. The CDR3 region has the DNA TGTGCCAGCAGCCAAGTGGCTCTAGTGGACGAGCAGTACTTC. Amino acid sequence: CASSQVALVDEQYF.

The V and J genes are TRBV5-1 and TRBJ2-5; D perhaps matches TRBD1 (6 bases). V was pared by 4 bases and J by 5 bases, with 15 bases between. Germline V gene lookup returns CDR1 SGHRS and CDR2 YFSETQ. This CDR3 contains 14 residues. CDR3 nucleotides: TGCGCCAGCAGCCCACAGGGTAGGATGGAGACCCAGTACTTC. Amino acids: CASSPQGRMETQYF.

The chain employs TRBV29-1 and TRBJ2-7, with D possibly TRBD1 on 5 matching bases. The length of the CDR3 is 11 residues. Between the trimmed V and J ends, which lost 6 bases and 5 bases, there was a span of 11 bases. Germline V gene sequence: CDR1 SQVTM, CDR2 ANQGSEA. This CDR3 is CSVRQLHEQYF. As DNA, the CDR3 is TGCAGCGTACGACAGTTGCACGAGCAGTACTTC.

This chain links TRBV27 with TRBJ2-3, with D perhaps matching TRBD2 (5 bases). Germline lookup yields CDR1 MNHEY and CDR2 SMNVEV (reference sequence). This CDR3 spans 12 amino acids. The V end was cut by 5 bases, the J end by 10 bases, with 13 bases between. The CDR3 DNA is TGTGCCAGCAGTCCCCTCCGGGGTTCGCAGTATTTT. This sequence encodes CASSPLRGSQYF.

The J gene is TRBJ1-2, the V gene TRBV29-1; the D is unclear. The CDR3 totals 11 residues. V was shortened by 4 bases and J by 0 bases, with 3 bases between the two germline ends. In germline, CDR1 is SQVTM, CDR2 ANQGSEA. CDR3: CSVVPNYGYTF. CDR3 nucleotide sequence: TGCAGCGTTGTCCCTAACTATGGCTACACCTTC.

The rearrangement joins TRBV30 to TRBJ2-7; maybe TRBD1 (5 bases). V was trimmed by 0 bases and J by 5 bases, leaving 11 bases between them. Germline assignment: CDR1 GTSNPN and CDR2 SVGIG (reference sequence). CDR3 length: 13 amino acids. The CDR3 sequence is CAWSVYRIHEQYF. CDR3 DNA sequence: TGTGCCTGGAGTGTTTACAGGATCCACGAGCAGTACTTC.

This clone has only a few counts. This chain connects TRBV7-2 to TRBJ1-4; no definite D call. Germline values: CDR1 SGHTA, CDR2 FQGNSA. With 3 bases removed from V and 0 bases from J, the gap between germline ends came to 8 bases. CDR3 length equals 15 residues. The CDR3: CASSLVLSTNEKLFF. The CDR3 DNA sequence: TGTGCCAGCAGCTTGGTCCTCTCAACTAATGAAAAACTGTTTTTT. Supplemented by reference TRBV7-2 and TRBJ1-4, the full variable domain reads GAGVSQSPSNKVTEKGKDVELRCDPISGHTALYWYRQSLGQGLEFLIYFQGNSAPDKSGLPSDRFSAERTGGSVSTLTIQRTQQEDSAVYLCASSLVLSTNEKLFFGSGTQLSVL.

The chain is built from TRBV29-1 and TRBJ1-5; the match to TRBD1 covers 9 bases. Germline V CDR1 and CDR2: SQVTM, ANQGSEA. The V gene end was trimmed by 4 bases and the J gene end by 7 bases; junction bases not matched to a gene: 8. This CDR3 has 14 residues. The CDR3 sequence is CSVAHTGGGQPQHF. For the CDR3, the DNA is TGCAGCGTTGCGCACACAGGGGGCGGCCAGCCCCAGCATTTT.

The chain uses TRBV7-2 and TRBJ1-2; D gene ambiguous. The CDR3 totals 15 residues. With 1 base removed from V and 3 bases from J, the gap between germline ends came to 12 bases. Germline V gives CDR1 SGHTA, CDR2 FQGNSA. CDR3 sequence (DNA): TGTGCCAGCAGCTTAGGATCGGGCAGAGACTATGGCTACACCTTC. Translating it yields CASSLGSGRDYGYTF.

This clone was observed a handful of times. The chain joins TRBV5-5 to TRBJ1-6, with no clear D. V lost 0 bases, J lost 8 bases, and 6 bases lay in between. CDR1 SGHKS and CDR2 YYEKEE come from the germline V gene (reference sequence). This CDR3 is built from 13 residues. The CDR3 DNA reads as TGTGCCAGCAGCTTGGACCCGGATTCACCCCTCCACTTT. Protein sequence: CASSLDPDSPLHF.